These 23 T cell receptor beta chains came from one sample sequenced in a study of T-cell reconstitution after alpha-beta-depleted transplantation in children. Unique molecular identifiers were incorporated during preparation of the TCRbeta library. TCRdb re-analysed the PCR reads in MiXCR, keeping a single row per CDR3 protein. Of about 500,000 distinct CDR3 sequences listed, about 33% are singletons. The input for sequencing was PBMCs from the stem cell graft donor, taken from the stem cell graft. Receptors were obtained from a human donor who donated a stem cell graft to a child with aplastic anemia.

The chain joins TRBV29-1 to TRBJ2-1, with unresolved D. Germline-derived CDR1 and CDR2 are SQVTM and ANQGSEA. This CDR3 is 12 amino acids long. V was cut by 6 bases and J by 4 bases, with 10 bases left in between. The CDR3 coding sequence is TGCAGCGTGGCTTTCGATTACAATGAGCAGTTCTTC. This encodes CSVAFDYNEQFF.

In this sample, this clonotype turned up a few times. The chain carries TRBV24-1 and TRBJ2-1; 12 bases are a match to TRBD2. Germline V CDR1 and CDR2: KGHDR, SFDVKD. The CDR3 has 18 amino acids. V shed 2 bases and J 6 bases; nucleotides not matched to a gene: 10. DNA of the CDR3: TGTGCCACCAGTGATTCCCGACTAGCGGGAGAATCAGGCAATGAGCAGTTCTTC. Residues: CATSDSRLAGESGNEQFF.

V is TRBV29-1 and J is TRBJ2-5; D uncertain. This CDR3 spans 13 amino acids. Germline CDR1 and CDR2: SQVTM and ANQGSEA. Between the trimmed V and J ends, which lost 6 bases and 4 bases, there was a span of 15 bases. CDR3 nucleotides: TGCAGCGTGGTGGCCCCGGTACCAGAGACCCAGTACTTC. Its protein product is CSVVAPVPETQYF. Looking up the rest from reference TRBV29-1 and TRBJ2-5 gives the full variable domain: SAVISQKPSRDICQRGTSLTIQCQVDSQVTMMFWYRQQPGQSLTLIATANQGSEATYESGFVIDKFPISRPNLTFSTLTVSNMSPEDSSIYLCSVVAPVPETQYFGPGTRLLVL.

This clonotype was picked up a small number of times. The chain links TRBV5-6 to TRBJ1-1; D not resolved. CDR3 length equals 14 residues. The V gene's germline CDR1 is SGHDT and CDR2 YYEEEE. V lost 1 base, J lost 2 bases, and 9 bases lay in between. CDR3 sequence: CASSLRPFNTEAFF. The CDR3 coding sequence is TGTGCCAGCAGCTTGCGGCCGTTTAACACTGAAGCTTTCTTT. The variable domain in full, completed from reference TRBV5-6 and TRBJ1-1, reads DAGVTQSPTHLIKTRGQQVTLRCSPKSGHDTVSWYQQALGQGPQFIFQYYEEEERQRGNFPDRFSGHQFPNYSSELNVNALLLGDSALYLCASSLRPFNTEAFFGQGTRLTVV.

The chain couples TRBV5-1 to TRBJ2-2, with TRBD2 matching over 10 bases. Germline-derived CDR1 and CDR2 are SGHRS and YFSETQ. V lost 0 bases to trimming and J lost 6 bases; unmatched junction nucleotides: 2. The CDR3 sequence is 15 residues long. The CDR3: CASSLGLAGPGELFF. Here the CDR3 DNA reads TGCGCCAGCAGCTTGGGACTAGCGGGTCCCGGGGAGCTGTTTTTT.

This rearrangement joins TRBV7-2 to TRBJ2-7, with D perhaps TRBD2 (5 bases). From germline, CDR1 is SGHTA and CDR2 FQGNSA. There are 16 residues in the CDR3. V was shortened by 5 bases and J by 3 bases, with 20 bases between the two germline ends. The CDR3 here is CASSLPREAQDYEQYF. In DNA, the CDR3 is TGTGCCAGCAGCCTTCCACGGGAAGCCCAAGACTACGAGCAGTACTTC.

J is TRBJ2-1 and V is TRBV11-2, with a possible D match to TRBD2 (5 bases). Germline V gives CDR1 SGHAT, CDR2 FQNNGV. The CDR3 is 18 amino acids. Trimming removed 4 bases from V and 2 bases from J, with 21 bases in between. The CDR3 bases are TGTGCCAGCAGCTCTAGAGGGATAGCGAAAGACCCCTACAATGAGCAGTTCTTC. It translates to CASSSRGIAKDPYNEQFF.

To note about this clonotype: A much larger clone is a single base away; this may be a read error. This sequence joins TRBV6-2 or TRBV6-3 and TRBJ2-1; D possibly uses TRBD1 or TRBD2 (5 bases each). Germline V gives CDR1 MNHEY, CDR2 SVGEGT. The CDR3 consists of 13 residues. CDR3 protein: CASSYSTLGEHFF. The CDR3 DNA follows: TGTGCCAGCAGTTACTCGACCTTGGGGGAGCATTTCTTC.

CDR3 amino acids: CASSFYRGEVLNTGELFF. The CDR3 coding sequence is TGTGCCAGCAGCTTCTACCGGGGGGAAGTTCTCAACACCGGGGAGCTGTTTTTT. The V call is TRBV5-6, the J call TRBJ2-2, with 7 positions matching TRBD2. This CDR3 has 18 residues. Germline V gene sequence: CDR1 SGHDT, CDR2 YYEEEE. Trimming at V came to 2 bases and at J to 2 bases, leaving 12 bases not matched to a gene.

This clonotype was counted only a few times. The chain links TRBV10-3 to TRBJ2-5; possibly TRBD1 for D (5 bases). This CDR3 is 15 amino acids long. With 3 bases removed from V and 1 base from J, the gap between germline ends came to 12 bases. Germline V gene lookup returns CDR1 ENHRY and CDR2 SYGVKD. The CDR3 region has the DNA TGTGCCATCAGTGAACGGCAGGGTCCCCAAGAGACCCAGTACTTC. The encoded protein is CAISERQGPQETQYF.

The sample holds a few counts of this clonotype. The chain links TRBV29-1 to TRBJ1-1; TRBD1 aligns across 8 bases. The CDR3 contains 13 residues. V trimming: 7 bases; J trimming: 7 bases; junction bases outside the gene matches: 11. The germline CDR1 and CDR2 sequences are SQVTM and ANQGSEA. CDR3 DNA: TGCAGCGGACTTCCCTACACAGGGGGTGAAGCTTTCTTT. It specifies CSGLPYTGGEAFF.

The genes are TRBV27 and TRBJ2-7; 9 bases line up with TRBD1. Germline loops: CDR1 MNHEY, CDR2 SMNVEV (reference sequence). There are 14 residues in the CDR3. Trimming took 10 bases from V and 5 from J; bases not matched to a gene: 12. The CDR3 nucleotides read TGTGCCACTTCCCGGCGGACAGGGGCCGACGAGCAGTACGTC. Protein product: CATSRRTGADEQYV.

This chain links TRBV29-1 with TRBJ2-1; 12 bases are shared with TRBD1. This CDR3 is 17 amino acids long. J gave up 3 bases and V 0 bases, and 6 bases lay outside the gene matches. CDR1 SQVTM and CDR2 ANQGSEA come from the germline V gene. This chain's CDR3 is CSVEDEGQGALYNEQFF. CDR3 nucleotide sequence: TGCAGCGTTGAAGATGAGGGACAGGGGGCTCTCTACAATGAGCAGTTCTTC.

V usage is TRBV16 and J usage is TRBJ2-6; D uncertain. Trimming cost V 9 bases and J 0 bases, with 18 bases left between them. The CDR3 covers 17 residues. CDR1 and CDR2 from the germline V gene are KGHSY and FQNENV. The CDR3 loop is CASRSGSPSSGANVLTF. In nucleotides, the CDR3 is TGTGCCAGTCGAAGTGGGTCTCCGAGCTCTGGGGCCAACGTCCTGACTTTC.

The CDR3 sequence: CASSPTAWETQYF. The CDR3 nucleotides are TGTGCCAGCAGTCCCACCGCGTGGGAGACCCAGTACTTC. This chain links TRBV27 with TRBJ2-5; D is ambiguous. The CDR3 extends over 13 amino acids. Germline V gene lookup returns CDR1 MNHEY and CDR2 SMNVEV (reference sequence). V lost 5 bases and J lost 5, with 12 bases in between.

V usage is TRBV18 and J usage is TRBJ2-1, with 10 bases that match TRBD2. The CDR3 length is 20 residues. After removal of 1 base from V and 0 bases from J, the junction contained 12 bases not matched to a gene. CDR1 is KGHSH, CDR2 LQKENI, per germline. CDR3 coding DNA: TGTGCCAGCTCACCACTACTAGCGGGATCCTCCGTAAGCTCCTACAATGAGCAGTTCTTC. Translated: CASSPLLAGSSVSSYNEQFF.

This clonotype has only a few counts. V usage is TRBV7-2 and J usage is TRBJ2-2; TRBD1 or TRBD2 may be the D gene (5 bases each). The CDR3 has 15 residues. Trimming removed 5 bases from V and 4 bases from J, with 14 bases in between. Per germline, CDR1 SGHTA and CDR2 FQGNSA. This CDR3 is CASSGRRDGTGELFF. The CDR3 DNA sequence: TGTGCCAGCAGCGGGCGACGGGACGGCACCGGGGAGCTGTTTTTT. The full variable domain, its missing parts supplied by reference TRBV7-2 and TRBJ2-2, is GAGVSQSPSNKVTEKGKDVELRCDPISGHTALYWYRQSLGQGLEFLIYFQGNSAPDKSGLPSDRFSAERTGGSVSTLTIQRTQQEDSAVYLCASSGRRDGTGELFFGEGSRLTVL.

The chain recombines TRBV6-5 with TRBJ2-7; TRBD1 aligns across 9 bases. Trimming cost V 2 bases and J 0 bases; bases outside gene matches: 2. Germline V gene lookup returns CDR1 MNHEY and CDR2 SVGAGI. This CDR3 contains 15 residues. In nucleotides, the CDR3 is TGTGCCAGCAGTTACGGGACAGGGATCTCCTACGAGCAGTACTTC. This codes for CASSYGTGISYEQYF.

This clonotype was detected only a few times. This rearrangement joins TRBV29-1 to TRBJ2-5; possible D gene TRBD2, 5 bases. Per germline, CDR1 SQVTM and CDR2 ANQGSEA. This CDR3 is built from 14 residues. Trimming stripped 3 bases from V and 5 bases from J, with 16 bases between. This CDR3 reads CSVDRGTSGETQYF. The CDR3 DNA sequence: TGCAGCGTTGACAGAGGTACCTCGGGGGAGACCCAGTACTTC.

The rearrangement uses TRBV7-2 and TRBJ1-2, with D possibly being TRBD1 (5 bases). Germline V CDR1 and CDR2: SGHTA, FQGNSA. The length of the CDR3 is 15 residues. V shed 2 bases and J shed 2 bases, with 12 bases lying between them. CDR3 in DNA: TGTGCCAGCAGCTTAATCCTACGACAGAACTATGGCTACACCTTC. It specifies CASSLILRQNYGYTF.

This clonotype appeared a few times. V and J are TRBV18 and TRBJ2-3; D gene unclear. Trimming took 3 bases from V and 6 from J, leaving 7 bases between them. The CDR3 sequence is 12 residues long. Germline CDR1 and CDR2: KGHSH and LQKENI. CDR3 bases: TGTGCCAGCTCACCGAATAGGGATACGCAGTATTTT. Protein sequence: CASSPNRDTQYF.

The J gene is TRBJ2-7, the V gene TRBV20-1; D might be TRBD1 (5 bases). CDR1 and CDR2 (germline): DFQATT, SNEGSKA (reference sequence). This CDR3 is 13 amino acids long. Trimming took off 0 bases at V and 2 bases at J, with 8 bases between the two ends. CDR3 bases: TGCAGTGCTAGAGACGCAGGGACCTACGAGCAGTACGTC. Translation gives CSARDAGTYEQYV.

This clonotype was detected a few times. V gene TRBV29-1 combines with J gene TRBJ1-1; 7 nucleotides align to TRBD1. The CDR3 contains 13 residues. The V segment lost 7 bases and the J segment 4 bases; nucleotides outside the gene matches: 9. CDR1 SQVTM and CDR2 ANQGSEA come from the germline V gene. Written as DNA, the CDR3 is TGCAGCGCTGGGGACAGTGGGCGCACTGAAGCTTTCTTT. It yields the protein CSAGDSGRTEAFF.